This T cell receptor beta chain is drawn from a study of OX40 agonist ivuxolimab in advanced cancers. Describing the broader study: Ivuxolimab was an agonistic, fully human IgG2 monoclonal antibody directed against OX40 (CD134), a costimulatory receptor. Patients were allowed to have had prior anti-PD-1, anti-PD-L1 or anti-CTLA-4 therapy, and around two fifths of the dose-escalation patients had been treated with checkpoint inhibitors. Among the roughly 50 dose-escalation patients, some 20 had hepatocellular carcinoma, around 15 melanoma, 9 renal cell carcinoma and 9 head and neck cancer. Partial responses were achieved by three dose-escalation patients, of whom one had hepatocellular carcinoma and two had cutaneous melanoma. In the dose-escalation cohort, approximately 83% of patients were male, and the mean age was 60 years with a range of 23 to 79. Intravenous ivuxolimab was administered to patients every 2 weeks at six dose levels: 0.01, 0.1, 0.3, 1.5, 3 and 10 mg/kg. The point of sequencing TCRbeta in the periphery was to test whether ivuxolimab changed TCR sequence diversity and drove clonal T-cell expansion. The monotherapy dose-escalation portion (N ≈ 50 patients) of the phase I ivuxolimab trial is reported in the paper.

A note on this clone: The antigen this receptor binds is unknown. No base qualities exist here, and no much larger clone lies one base off it.

Genomic DNA was isolated from the sorted cells so that the TCRbeta CDR3 region could be sequenced. The immunoSEQ Assay was used for sequencing of TCRbeta CDR3 regions. The clones in this table, taken by TCRdb from immuneACCESS, are in-frame only. Not every clone is retained; where verified, under half of the shortfall comes from an unresolved V gene, and the cause of the rest is unknown. The sample profile shows 60,000 or so clones; around 85% of them were found once. Of the sample, 10% to 15% is held by the ten largest clones. What the work shows at the level of the full study, not this receptor alone: In partial responders in the 0.1-3.0 mg/kg groups, normalized peripheral clonal expansion was found to be among the lowest, especially among CD8+ T cells. Low levels of normalized T-cell clonal expansion were also seen in some nonresponding patients. At doses of 0.1 to 3.0 mg/kg, clonal expansion of both CD4+ and CD8+ blood T cells was observed from baseline to week 6. The antigen specificity of the clonally expanded peripheral T cells was not determined. After ivuxolimab, more expanded clones were found on average in CD8+ T cells than in CD4+ T cells.

From cysteine to phenylalanine, the CDR3 is 16 amino acids long. The sequence is cut down to CDR3 DNA, 48 bases in frame from base 1. Looking up the germline V gene yields CDR1 SGHDT and CDR2 YYEEEE. Trimming costs V 3 bases and J 0 bases, and their ends lie 13 bases apart. The trial excluded patients who had a history of autoimmune disease or who were on systemic immunosuppression. Peripheral blood for TCR sequencing was collected from all dose cohorts at baseline, on cycle 4 day 1, and on cycle 7 day 1. The samples were drawn from a first-in-human, open-label, multicenter phase I dose-escalation trial of ivuxolimab. The trial enrolled adults with locally advanced or metastatic head and neck squamous cell, hepatocellular, melanoma or renal cell carcinoma. CD4+ and CD8+ T cells were sorted separately from peripheral blood before TCR sequencing.

The chain is encoded by TRBV5-6 joined to TRBJ2-1; TRBD1 is a weak D gene call, 5 bases matching. The input for sequencing was CD4+ or CD8+ T cells sorted from blood, taken in a trial of the OX40 agonist ivuxolimab. The origin of this receptor is an adult with an advanced solid tumor such as melanoma, head and neck, liver or kidney cancer. The CDR3 amino acid sequence is: CASSSDISDSYNEQFF. The DNA sequence reads TGTGCCAGCAGCTCGGACATTTCCGACTCCTACAATGAGCAGTTCTTC.